Below, one T cell receptor (beta chain) is given with its context. Its target is not known. The data derive from a study of cytomegalovirus exposure and HLA in healthy donors. Points from the study as a whole: The classifier reportedly diagnosed cytomegalovirus status with high sensitivity and specificity. 164 TCR beta chains were listed as cytomegalovirus-associated.

The method was immunoSEQ multiplex PCR; TCRdb's version includes in-frame clones alone and lacks a portion of them. The table shows roughly 150,000 clones, with around 82% occurring only once. V gave up 8 bases and J gave up 4 bases; unmatched junction bases: 13. This CDR3 comprises 16 residues. Germline V gene sequence: CDR1 SGHTA, CDR2 FQGNSA. The rearrangement uses TRBV7-2 and TRBJ1-4, with 7 bases fitting TRBD1. Sequencing used PBMCs. The receptor was isolated from a man between 25 and 39 years old in good health and CMV-seropositive. The CDR3 sequence is CASSNTPGQLNEKLFF. As DNA, the CDR3 is TGTGCCAGCTCAAATACCCCGGGACAGCTTAATGAAAAACTGTTTTTT.